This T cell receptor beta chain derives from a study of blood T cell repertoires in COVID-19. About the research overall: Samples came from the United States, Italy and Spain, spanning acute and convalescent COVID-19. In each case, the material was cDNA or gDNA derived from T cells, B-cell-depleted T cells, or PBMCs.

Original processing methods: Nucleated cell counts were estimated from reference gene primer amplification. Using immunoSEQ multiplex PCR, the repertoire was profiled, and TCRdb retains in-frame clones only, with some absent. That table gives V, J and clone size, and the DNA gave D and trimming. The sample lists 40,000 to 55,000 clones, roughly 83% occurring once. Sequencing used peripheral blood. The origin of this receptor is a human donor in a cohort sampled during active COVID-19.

The CDR3 nucleotides read TGTGCCAGTAGTAGCGGGGGGGGCACAGATACGCAGTATTTT. Amino acids: CASSSGGGTDTQYF. The chain links TRBV19 to TRBJ2-3, with 9 bases that match TRBD2. Looked up from germline, CDR1 is LNHDA and CDR2 is SQIVND (reference sequence). The CDR3 is 14 residues long. With 4 bases clipped from V and 1 base from J, the junction kept 0 bases outside the gene matches.